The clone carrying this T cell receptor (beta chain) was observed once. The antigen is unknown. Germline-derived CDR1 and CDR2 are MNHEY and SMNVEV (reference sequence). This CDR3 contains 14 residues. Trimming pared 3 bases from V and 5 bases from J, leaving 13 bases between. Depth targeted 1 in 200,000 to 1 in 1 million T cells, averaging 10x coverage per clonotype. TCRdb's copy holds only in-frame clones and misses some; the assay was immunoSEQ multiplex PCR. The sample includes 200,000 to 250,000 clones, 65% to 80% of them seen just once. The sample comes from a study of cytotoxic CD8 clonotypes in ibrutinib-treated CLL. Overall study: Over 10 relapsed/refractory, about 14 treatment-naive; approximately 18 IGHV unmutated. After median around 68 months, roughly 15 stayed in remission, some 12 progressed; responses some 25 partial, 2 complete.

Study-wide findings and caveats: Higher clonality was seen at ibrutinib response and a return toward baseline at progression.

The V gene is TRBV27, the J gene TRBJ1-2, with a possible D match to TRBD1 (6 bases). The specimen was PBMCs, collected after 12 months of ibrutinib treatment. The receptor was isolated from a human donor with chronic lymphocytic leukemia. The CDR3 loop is CASSFLGGMYGYTF. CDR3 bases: TGTGCCAGCAGTTTCCTTGGGGGCATGTATGGCTACACCTTC.